The 9 T cell receptor beta chains below all came from one sample that was sequenced in a study of T cell clonality in common variable immunodeficiency. Points from the study as a whole: In common variable immunodeficiency, TCR beta chains reportedly carried fewer deletions and N-nucleotide insertions.

Data came from immunoSEQ multiplex PCR; TCRdb stores just in-frame clones and leaves some out. The sample offers about 7,200 clones and no singletons, the top ten holding approximately 5%. These TCRs' antigens remain unknown. The sequenced sample consisted of peripheral blood mononuclear cells. These receptors all stem from a human donor with common variable immunodeficiency.

Comment on this clone: The CDR3 is cut off 3 residues early in the read; its end comes from the germline J gene. The chain carries TRBV19 and TRBJ2-7, with D unresolved. The ends were cut back, 3 bases at V and 1 base at J, with 7 bases in the middle. Germline lookup yields CDR1 LNHDA and CDR2 SQIVND (reference sequence). The CDR3 is made up of 13 amino acids. The CDR3 spells CASSIAESYEQYF. The CDR3 DNA, read in part, is TGTGCCAGTAGTATTGCGGAGTCCTACGAG.

As to this clone: The DNA ends 3 residues before the CDR3 does, and the rest of the CDR3 is filled in from the germline J gene. The chain has TRBV7-9 and TRBJ1-1; D unclear. Trimming took 4 bases from V and 5 from J, leaving 14 bases between them. The CDR3 runs to 14 residues. Germline V CDR1 and CDR2: SEHNR, FQNEAQ (reference sequence). The chain's CDR3 is CASSYDIPGTEAFF. CDR3 DNA (partial): TGTGCCAGCAGCTACGACATCCCGGGGACTGAA.

This clone was seen a few times. Sequencing ends 3 residues short of the CDR3 end; the germline J gene provides the rest. The chain employs TRBV7-9 and TRBJ2-7, with 7 bases aligning to TRBD1. This CDR3 region has 15 residues. Germline V gives CDR1 SEHNR, CDR2 FQNEAQ (reference sequence). The V gene end was trimmed by 5 bases and the J gene end by 3 bases; junction bases not matched to a gene: 10. Here the CDR3 reads CASSDTGTADYEQYF. Incomplete CDR3 DNA: TGTGCCAGCAGCGATACCGGGACAGCGGACTACGAG.

Turning to this clone: Read sequence stops 3 residues before the CDR3 end, and the germline J gene provides the missing end. The V and J genes are TRBV29-1 and TRBJ2-7; D is unclear. Germline CDR1 is SQVTM and CDR2 is ANQGSEA. The CDR3 has 12 amino acids. V lost 6 bases and J 0 bases, leaving 9 bases between the germline ends. The CDR3 reads CSVTVSSYEQYF. Incomplete CDR3 DNA: TGCAGCGTCACGGTAAGCTCCTACGAG.

On this clone itself: The read finishes 3 residues shy of the CDR3 end, and the germline J gene is used to complete it. This chain joins TRBV2 and TRBJ2-1; 8 bases agree with TRBD1. The CDR3 is made up of 15 amino acids. Germline V gene lookup returns CDR1 SNHLY and CDR2 FYNNEI. V shed 3 bases, J shed 8 bases, and the junction held 9 bases outside the gene matches. The CDR3 bases that were read are TGTGCCAGCAGTGATCAGGGACAGGAGGGGGATGAG. It codes for CASSDQGQEGDE. The whole CDR3 sequence is CASSDQGQEGDEQFF.

The sample holds a few counts of this clone. The sequence runs out 3 residues before the end of the CDR3; the remainder is reconstructed from the germline J gene. This sequence joins TRBV7-2 and TRBJ2-5, with 9 bases lining up with TRBD1. This CDR3 contains 14 residues. Germline CDR1 and CDR2: SGHTA and FQGNSA. With 1 base clipped from V and 4 bases from J, the junction kept 1 base outside the gene matches. Incomplete CDR3 DNA: TGTGCCAGCAGCTTAGACAGGGGGCGAGAGACC. Its translation is CASSLDRGRET. The full CDR3 sequence reads CASSLDRGRETQYF.

This clone was seen a handful of times. The CDR3 is cut off 3 residues early in the read; its end comes from the germline J gene. The V gene is TRBV7-9, the J gene TRBJ2-3; D is unclear. CDR3 length: 15 residues. V was pared by 5 bases and J by 6 bases, with 18 bases between. Germline V gene sequence: CDR1 SEHNR, CDR2 FQNEAQ (reference sequence). CDR3 region: CASSTDLTRSDTQYF. The DNA read from the CDR3 is TGTGCCAGCAGCACAGACCTAACTCGTTCGGATACG.

Points on this clone: The DNA ends 3 residues before the CDR3 does, and the rest of the CDR3 is filled in from the germline J gene. V is TRBV7-6 and J is TRBJ1-4; 11 positions agree with TRBD1. The CDR3 contains 16 residues. The J segment lost 7 bases and the V segment lost 1 base, leaving 5 bases of the junction unmatched. Germline V gene data show CDR1 as SGHVS and CDR2 as FNYEAQ. CDR3 region: CASSLGGTGGGEKLFF. Partial CDR3 DNA: TGTGCCAGCAGCTTAGGAGGGACAGGGGGAGGTGAAAAA. The full variable domain, in which reference TRBV7-6 and TRBJ1-4 provide the parts outside the CDR3, is GAGVSQSPRYKVTKRGQDVALRCDPISGHVSLYWYRQALGQGPEFLTYFNYEAQQDKSGLPNDRFSAERPEGSISTLTIQRTEQRDSAMYRCASSLGGTGGGEKLFFGSGTQLSVL.

Regarding this clone: The CDR3 end falls 3 residues outside the read, so it is completed with the germline J gene. The rearrangement uses TRBV19 and TRBJ2-7; D may be TRBD1 (5 bases). The CDR3 spans 13 residues. V shed 7 bases and J shed 0 bases, with 10 bases lying between them. Germline loops: CDR1 LNHDA, CDR2 SQIVND (reference sequence). Incomplete CDR3 DNA: TGTGCCAGTATCGGCAGGGACTCCTACGAG. It specifies CASIGRDSYE. The entire CDR3 protein is CASIGRDSYEQYF. The full variable domain, completed using reference TRBV19 and TRBJ2-7, is DGGITQSPKYLFRKEGQNVTLSCEQNLNHDAMYWYRQDPGQGLRLIYYSQIVNDFQKGDIAEGYSVSREKKESFPLTVTSAQKNPTAFYLCASIGRDSYEQYFGPGTRLTVT.